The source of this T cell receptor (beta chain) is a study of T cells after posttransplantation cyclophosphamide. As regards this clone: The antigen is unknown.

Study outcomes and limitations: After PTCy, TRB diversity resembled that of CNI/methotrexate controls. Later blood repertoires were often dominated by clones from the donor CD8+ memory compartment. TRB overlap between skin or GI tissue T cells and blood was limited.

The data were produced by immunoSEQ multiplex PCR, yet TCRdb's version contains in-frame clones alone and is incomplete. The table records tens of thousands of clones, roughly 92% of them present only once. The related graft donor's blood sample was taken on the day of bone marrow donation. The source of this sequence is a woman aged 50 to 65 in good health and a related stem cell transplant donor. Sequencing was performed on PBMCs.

CDR3 in DNA: TGCGCCAGCAGCTGGGGACTAGCGGGCTCCTACAATGAGCAGTTCTTC. It yields the protein CASSWGLAGSYNEQFF. The chain links TRBV5-1 to TRBJ2-1, with 12 nucleotides matching TRBD2. This CDR3 is built from 16 residues. V gave up 3 bases and J gave up 0 bases; unmatched junction bases: 1. Germline V lookup: CDR1 SGHRS, CDR2 YFSETQ. The entire variable domain, with the rest obtained from reference TRBV5-1 and TRBJ2-1, is as follows: KAGVTQTPRYLIKTRGQQVTLSCSPISGHRSVSWYQQTPGQGLQFLFEYFSETQRNKGNFPGRFSGRQFSNSRSEMNVSTLELGDSALYLCASSWGLAGSYNEQFFGPGTRLTVL.